Described below is a single T cell receptor beta chain sequence and its context. This sample is part of a study of OX40 agonist ivuxolimab in advanced cancers. Clones were read by immunoSEQ multiplex PCR, and TCRdb kept only the in-frame ones, dropping some. Of tens of thousands of clones listed, around nine tenths are singletons. The receptor's source is an adult with an advanced solid tumor such as melanoma, head and neck, liver or kidney cancer. The sample in question was CD4+ or CD8+ T cells sorted from blood, obtained in a trial of the OX40 agonist ivuxolimab.

CDR3 residues: CASSFGVSTDTQYF. CDR3 in DNA: TGTGCCAGCAGCTTCGGGGTTAGCACAGATACGCAGTATTTT. This chain uses TRBV7-9 with TRBJ2-3; a weak D match, TRBD2 (5 bases). In germline, CDR1 is SEHNR, CDR2 FQNEAQ (reference sequence). This CDR3 spans 14 amino acids. V shed 3 bases and J shed 0 bases, with 7 bases lying between them.